The entry below gives a single TCR beta chain sequence along with its context. Its target is unknown. The sample originates from a study of cytomegalovirus exposure and HLA in healthy donors. Regarding the study as a whole: Fewer N-insertions (relative to the approximately 670-donor mean) were reportedly seen in an Asian-associated ancestry cluster in a later analysis. It was reported that TCR beta sequences correctly inferred the HLA-A and HLA-B alleles for most subjects. An analysis that was carried out later associated 16,951 TCR beta sequences with HLA alleles at 0.05 false discovery rate.

The PCR used 60 Vbeta and 13 Jbeta primers. Clones were read by immunoSEQ multiplex PCR, and TCRdb kept only the in-frame ones, dropping some. The sample yields about 82,000 clones, around 79% seen once. This CDR3 spans 15 amino acids. CDR1 and CDR2 (germline): MNHEY, SMNVEV (reference sequence). Trimming at V came to 2 bases and at J to 4 bases, leaving 4 bases not matched to a gene. This TCR came from a human donor in good health. The sequenced sample was PBMCs. The chain is built from TRBV27 and TRBJ2-2, with 7 bases aligning to TRBD1. The CDR3: CASSLGTAFTGELFF. CDR3 bases: TGTGCCAGCAGTTTAGGGACAGCGTTCACCGGGGAGCTGTTTTTT.